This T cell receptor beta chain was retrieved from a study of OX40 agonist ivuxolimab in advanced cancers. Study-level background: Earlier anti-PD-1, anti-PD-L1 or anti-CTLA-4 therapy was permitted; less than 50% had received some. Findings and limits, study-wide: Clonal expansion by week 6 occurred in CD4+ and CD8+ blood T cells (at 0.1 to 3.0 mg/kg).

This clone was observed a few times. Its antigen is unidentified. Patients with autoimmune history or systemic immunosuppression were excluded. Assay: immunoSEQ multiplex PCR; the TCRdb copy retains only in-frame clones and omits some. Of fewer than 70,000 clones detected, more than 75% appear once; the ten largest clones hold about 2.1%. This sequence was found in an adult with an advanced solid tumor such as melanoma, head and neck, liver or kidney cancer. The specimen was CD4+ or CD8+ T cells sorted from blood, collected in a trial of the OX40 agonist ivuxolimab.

The DNA of the CDR3 is TGTGCCAGTAGTCCCTCTCCCGACAGGTCGGGTGGCTACACCTTC. It translates to CASSPSPDRSGGYTF. The V and J genes are TRBV19 and TRBJ1-2, with a tentative D call TRBD1 (6 bases). The germline V and J ends were trimmed by 5 bases and 7 bases, with 20 bases remaining between them. This CDR3 is built from 15 residues. Germline values: CDR1 LNHDA, CDR2 SQIVND (reference sequence). Combining the CDR3 with reference TRBV19 and TRBJ1-2 gives the whole variable domain DGGITQSPKYLFRKEGQNVTLSCEQNLNHDAMYWYRQDPGQGLRLIYYSQIVNDFQKGDIAEGYSVSREKKESFPLTVTSAQKNPTAFYLCASSPSPDRSGGYTFGSGTRLTVV.